These 10 T cell receptor beta chains share one sample of origin, sequenced in a study of T cells in Graves' hyperthyroidism and ophthalmopathy. RNA transcripts served as the template for amplifying TCR beta CDR3 regions. The HTBI primer set drove a first-round RT-PCR of the TCR CDR3. TCRdb recomputed calls from the multiplex PCR reads with MiXCR, one row per CDR3 protein. Seen here are about 640,000 distinct CDR3 sequences, less than 25% observed once, and the top ten hold 30% to 40%. Sequencing was done on a sample of blood. The source of these receptors is a man in his thirties or forties with Graves' ophthalmopathy.

The chain recombines TRBV4-1 with TRBJ1-4; no clear D gene. The V gene's germline CDR1 is MGHRA and CDR2 YSYEKL. The V gene lost 3 bases and the J gene lost 2 bases, with 16 bases spanning the gap. The CDR3 runs 17 residues. CDR3 loop: CASSQRAGRSTNEKLFF. DNA for the CDR3: TGCGCCAGCAGCCAGCGAGCCGGCAGGTCGACTAATGAAAAACTGTTTTTT.

The table lists this clonotype with a few counts. The V and J genes are TRBV2 and TRBJ2-1, with TRBD2 identical over 9 bases. With 4 bases clipped from V and 3 bases from J, the junction kept 7 bases outside the gene matches. The CDR3 is made up of 16 amino acids. Germline V gene sequence: CDR1 SNHLY, CDR2 FYNNEI. The CDR3 is CASSVYGGRGYNEQFF. Here the CDR3 DNA reads TGTGCCAGCAGTGTCTACGGCGGGAGGGGCTACAATGAGCAGTTCTTC. The entire variable domain, with the rest obtained from reference TRBV2 and TRBJ2-1, is as follows: EPEVTQTPSHQVTQMGQEVILRCVPISNHLYFYWYRQILGQKVEFLVSFYNNEISEKSEIFDDQFSVERPDGSNFTLKIRSTKLEDSAMYFCASSVYGGRGYNEQFFGPGTRLTVL.

The table lists this clonotype with many counts. The chain joins TRBV6-5 to TRBJ2-1; 8 bases fit TRBD2. V lost 3 bases and J lost 1; bases outside the gene matches: 11. Germline V gene sequence: CDR1 MNHEY, CDR2 SVGAGI. CDR3 length equals 18 residues. CDR3 in DNA: TGTGCCAGCAGTTATAAGTCCTTTAGCGGGGTATCCTACAATGAGCAGTTCTTC. Translated: CASSYKSFSGVSYNEQFF.

There are a few counts of this clonotype. The chain employs TRBV18 and TRBJ1-4; 7 bases fit TRBD1. The CDR3 sequence is 17 residues long. Per germline, CDR1 KGHSH and CDR2 LQKENI. V lost 3 bases to trimming and J lost 5 bases; unmatched junction nucleotides: 12. The DNA for the CDR3 is TGTGCCAGCTCACCCACAGGGGCGAGCCACACGAATGAAAAACTGTTTTTT. It specifies CASSPTGASHTNEKLFF. The full variable domain, in which reference TRBV18 and TRBJ1-4 provide the parts outside the CDR3, is NAGVMQNPRHLVRRRGQEARLRCSPMKGHSHVYWYRQLPEEGLKFMVYLQKENIIDESGMPKERFSAEFPKEGPSILRIQQVVRGDSAAYFCASSPTGASHTNEKLFFGSGTQLSVL.

The chain uses TRBV5-1 and TRBJ2-2; a weak D match, TRBD1 (6 bases). Trimming left V 3 bases short and J 11 bases short, with 11 bases between. The CDR3 covers 12 residues. Germline V gene sequence: CDR1 SGHRS, CDR2 YFSETQ. The CDR3 reads CASSYDRRELFF. For the CDR3, the DNA is TGCGCCAGCAGCTACGACAGGCGAGAGCTGTTTTTT.

This clonotype was detected only a few times. The J gene is TRBJ2-7, the V gene TRBV20-1, with 7 bases lining up with TRBD1. There are 14 residues in the CDR3. Germline-derived CDR1 and CDR2 are DFQATT and SNEGSKA (reference sequence). V shed 3 bases, J shed 4 bases, and the junction held 9 bases outside the gene matches. The CDR3 protein is CSASAPGQPYEQYF. The CDR3 DNA reads TGCAGTGCTAGTGCTCCGGGACAGCCGTACGAGCAGTACTTC.

This clonotype was picked up a small number of times. The chain links TRBV30 to TRBJ2-5; D might be TRBD2 (5 bases). Germline V lookup: CDR1 GTSNPN, CDR2 SVGIG (reference sequence). V was clipped by 2 bases and J by 0 bases, with 10 bases between them. This CDR3 is built from 14 residues. CDR3 bases: TGTGCCTGGAGTACTGGACTGAACCAAGAGACCCAGTACTTC. Translated, it gives CAWSTGLNQETQYF.

For this clonotype: A much larger clonotype is one base distant, so this may be a read error. This chain joins TRBV11-2 and TRBJ2-1; D is unresolved. The end of the DNA is better explained by TRBJ2-7, so the J call may be wrong. CDR3 length: 15 residues. CDR1 is SGHAT and CDR2 is FQNNGV in the germline V gene. CDR3 residues: CASSLSPNPYNEQYF. As DNA, the CDR3 is TGTGCCAGCAGCCTCTCACCGAATCCCTACAATGAGCAGTACTTC.

This clonotype appeared a few times. In nucleotides, the CDR3 is TGTGCCAGCAGCGTAGGTTCAAGCTCCTATAATTCACCCCTCCACTTT. Amino acids: CASSVGSSSYNSPLHF. This rearrangement joins TRBV9 to TRBJ1-6; D gene uncertain. Deletions cut 0 bases from V and 0 bases from J, with 7 bases between. The CDR3 consists of 16 residues. Germline V CDR1 and CDR2: SGDLS, YYNGEE.

This chain uses TRBV20-1 with TRBJ1-6, with 7 bases fitting TRBD1. The CDR3 sequence is 14 residues long. The germline V gene has CDR1 DFQATT and CDR2 SNEGSKA (reference sequence). V lost 4 bases and J lost 4; bases outside the gene matches: 4. Written as DNA, the CDR3 is TGCAGTGCTAAACCGGGACAGTATAATTCACCCCTCCACTTT. Translating gives CSAKPGQYNSPLHF.